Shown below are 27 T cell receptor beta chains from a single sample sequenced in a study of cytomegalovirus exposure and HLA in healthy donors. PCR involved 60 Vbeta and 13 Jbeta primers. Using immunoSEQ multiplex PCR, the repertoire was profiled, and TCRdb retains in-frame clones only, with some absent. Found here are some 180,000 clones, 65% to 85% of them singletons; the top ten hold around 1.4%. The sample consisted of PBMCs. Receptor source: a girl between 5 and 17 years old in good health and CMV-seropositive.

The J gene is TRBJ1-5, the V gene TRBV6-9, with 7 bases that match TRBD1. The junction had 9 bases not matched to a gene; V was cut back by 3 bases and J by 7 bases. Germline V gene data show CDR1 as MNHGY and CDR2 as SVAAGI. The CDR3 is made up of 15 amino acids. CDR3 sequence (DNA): TGTGCCAGCAGTTACACCAGGGGGGTCGGCCAGCCCCAGCATTTT. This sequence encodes CASSYTRGVGQPQHF.

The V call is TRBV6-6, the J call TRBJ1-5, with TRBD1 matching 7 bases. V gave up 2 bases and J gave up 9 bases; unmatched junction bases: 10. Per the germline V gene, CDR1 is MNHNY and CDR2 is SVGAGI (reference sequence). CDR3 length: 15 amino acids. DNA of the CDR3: TGTGCCAGCAGTTACCACCAGGGGGTTCTTCGGCCCCAGCATTTT. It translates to CASSYHQGVLRPQHF.

The CDR3 region has the DNA TGTGCCAGCAGCTTCCAGGGACTAGCGTCCTACGAGCAGTACTTC. It is translated as CASSFQGLASYEQYF. This rearrangement joins TRBV5-4 to TRBJ2-7; 10 positions agree with TRBD2. CDR1 is SGHNT, CDR2 YYREEE, per germline (reference sequence). The junction had 3 bases not matched to a gene; V was cut back by 2 bases and J by 1 base. The CDR3 contains 15 residues.

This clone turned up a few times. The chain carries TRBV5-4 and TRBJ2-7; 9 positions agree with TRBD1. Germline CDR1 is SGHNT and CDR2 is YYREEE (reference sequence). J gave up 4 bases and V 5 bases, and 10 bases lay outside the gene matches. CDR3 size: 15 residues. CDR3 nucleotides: TGTGCCAGCAGTTACCGACAGGGGGAAGTTTACGAGCAGTACTTC. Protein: CASSYRQGEVYEQYF.

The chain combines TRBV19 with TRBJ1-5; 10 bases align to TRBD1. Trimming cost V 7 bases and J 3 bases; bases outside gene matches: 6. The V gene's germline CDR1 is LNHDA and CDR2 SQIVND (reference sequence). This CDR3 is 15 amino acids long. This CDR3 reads CASMGDRGTNQPQHF. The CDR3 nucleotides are TGTGCCAGTATGGGGGACAGGGGCACCAATCAGCCCCAGCATTTT.

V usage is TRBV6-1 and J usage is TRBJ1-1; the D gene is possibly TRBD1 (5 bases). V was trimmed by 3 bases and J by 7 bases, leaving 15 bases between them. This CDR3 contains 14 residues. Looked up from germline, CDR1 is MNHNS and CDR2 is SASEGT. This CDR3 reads CASSDMASGGEAFF. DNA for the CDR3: TGTGCCAGCAGTGACATGGCCTCGGGGGGTGAAGCTTTCTTT.

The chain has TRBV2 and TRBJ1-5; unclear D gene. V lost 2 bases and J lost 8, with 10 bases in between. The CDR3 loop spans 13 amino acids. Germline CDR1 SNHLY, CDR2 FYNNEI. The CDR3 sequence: CASSESLSKPQHF. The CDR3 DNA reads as TGTGCCAGCAGTGAATCGCTGTCTAAGCCCCAGCATTTT.

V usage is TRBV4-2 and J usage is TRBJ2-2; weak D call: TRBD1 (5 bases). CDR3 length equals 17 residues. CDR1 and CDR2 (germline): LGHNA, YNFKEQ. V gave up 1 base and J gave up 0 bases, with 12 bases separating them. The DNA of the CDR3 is TGTGCCAGCAGCCAAGGGCAGGGAAGGGCGAACACCGGGGAGCTGTTTTTT. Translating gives CASSQGQGRANTGELFF.

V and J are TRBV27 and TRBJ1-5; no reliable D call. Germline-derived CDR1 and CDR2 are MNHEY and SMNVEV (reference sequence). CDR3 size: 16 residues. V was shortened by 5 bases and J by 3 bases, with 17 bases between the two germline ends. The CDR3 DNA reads TGTGCCAGCAGTCGAGAGACAAGAGGGCCCAATCAGCCCCAGCATTTT. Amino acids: CASSRETRGPNQPQHF.

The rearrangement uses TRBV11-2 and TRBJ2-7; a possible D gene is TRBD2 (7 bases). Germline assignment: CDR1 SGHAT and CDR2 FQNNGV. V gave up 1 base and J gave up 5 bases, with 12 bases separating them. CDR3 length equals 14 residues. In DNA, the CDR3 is TGTGCCAGCAGCTTAGTTGGGGGGGCCAACGAGCAGTACTTC. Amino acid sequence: CASSLVGGANEQYF.

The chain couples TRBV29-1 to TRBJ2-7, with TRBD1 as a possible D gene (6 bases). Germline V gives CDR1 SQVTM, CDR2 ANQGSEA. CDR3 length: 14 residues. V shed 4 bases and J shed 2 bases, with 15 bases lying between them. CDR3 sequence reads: CSVAQGDVTYEQYF. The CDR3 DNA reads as TGCAGCGTTGCACAGGGTGATGTGACCTACGAGCAGTACTTC.

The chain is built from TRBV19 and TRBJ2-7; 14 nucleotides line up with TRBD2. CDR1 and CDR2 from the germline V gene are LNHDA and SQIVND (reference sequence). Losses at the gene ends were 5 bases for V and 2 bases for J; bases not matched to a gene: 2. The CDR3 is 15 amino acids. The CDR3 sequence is CASSSGLAGAYEQYF. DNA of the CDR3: TGTGCCAGTAGTTCGGGACTAGCGGGAGCCTACGAGCAGTACTTC.

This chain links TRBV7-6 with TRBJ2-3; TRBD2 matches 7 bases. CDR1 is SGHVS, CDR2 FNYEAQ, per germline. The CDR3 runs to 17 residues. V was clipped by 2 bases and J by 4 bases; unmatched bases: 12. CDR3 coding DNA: TGTGCCAGCAGCTTATTTTCCAGCGGGACTTTCGCAGATACGCAGTATTTT. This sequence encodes CASSLFSSGTFADTQYF.

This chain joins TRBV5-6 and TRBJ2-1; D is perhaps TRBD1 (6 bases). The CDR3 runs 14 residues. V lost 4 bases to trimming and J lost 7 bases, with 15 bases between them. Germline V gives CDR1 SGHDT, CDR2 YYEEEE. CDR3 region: CASSPGAGRNEQFF. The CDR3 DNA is TGTGCCAGCAGCCCAGGGGCCGGGCGGAATGAGCAGTTCTTC.

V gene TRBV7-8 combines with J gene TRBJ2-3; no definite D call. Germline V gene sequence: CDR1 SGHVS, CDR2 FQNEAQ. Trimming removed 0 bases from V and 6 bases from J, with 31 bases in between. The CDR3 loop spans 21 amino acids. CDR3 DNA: TGTGCCAGCAGCTTAGCATCCCTCGGTAGCCGACTTAGGCCCCCACACGATACGCAGTATTTT. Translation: CASSLASLGSRLRPPHDTQYF. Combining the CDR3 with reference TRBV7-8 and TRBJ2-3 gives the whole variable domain GAGVSQSPRYKVAKRGQDVALRCDPISGHVSLFWYQQALGQGPEFLTYFQNEAQLDKSGLPSDRFFAERPEGSVSTLKIQRTQQEDSAVYLCASSLASLGSRLRPPHDTQYFGPGTRLTVL.

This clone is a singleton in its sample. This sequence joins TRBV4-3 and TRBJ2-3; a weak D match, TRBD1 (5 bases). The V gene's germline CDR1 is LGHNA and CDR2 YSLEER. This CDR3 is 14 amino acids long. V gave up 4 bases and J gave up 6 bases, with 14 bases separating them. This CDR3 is CASSLSGLQDTQYF. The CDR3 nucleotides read TGCGCCAGCAGCCTGTCAGGGCTACAGGATACGCAGTATTTT.

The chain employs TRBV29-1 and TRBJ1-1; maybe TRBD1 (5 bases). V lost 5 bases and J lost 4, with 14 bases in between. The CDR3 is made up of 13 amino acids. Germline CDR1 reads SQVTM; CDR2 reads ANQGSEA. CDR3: CSVRAHGGTEAFF. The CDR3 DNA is TGCAGCGTTCGAGCACACGGGGGCACTGAAGCTTTCTTT.

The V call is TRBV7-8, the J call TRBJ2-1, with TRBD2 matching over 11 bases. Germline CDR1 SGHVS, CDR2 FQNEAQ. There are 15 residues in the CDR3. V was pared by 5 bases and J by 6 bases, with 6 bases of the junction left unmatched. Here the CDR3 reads CASSELAGGFNEQFF. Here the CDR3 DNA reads TGTGCCAGCAGCGAGCTAGCGGGAGGCTTCAATGAGCAGTTCTTC.

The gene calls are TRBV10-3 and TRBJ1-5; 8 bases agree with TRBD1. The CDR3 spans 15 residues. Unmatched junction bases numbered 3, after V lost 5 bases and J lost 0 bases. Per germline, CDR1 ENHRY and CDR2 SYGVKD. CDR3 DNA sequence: TGTGCCATCAGTTTGACAGGGGATAGCAATCAGCCCCAGCATTTT. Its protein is CAISLTGDSNQPQHF.

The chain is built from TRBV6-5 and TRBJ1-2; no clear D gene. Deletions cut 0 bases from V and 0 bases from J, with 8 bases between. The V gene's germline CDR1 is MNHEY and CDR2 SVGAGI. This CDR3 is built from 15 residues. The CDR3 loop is CASSYSLTSNYGYTF. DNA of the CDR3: TGTGCCAGCAGTTACTCCCTAACTTCTAACTATGGCTACACCTTC.

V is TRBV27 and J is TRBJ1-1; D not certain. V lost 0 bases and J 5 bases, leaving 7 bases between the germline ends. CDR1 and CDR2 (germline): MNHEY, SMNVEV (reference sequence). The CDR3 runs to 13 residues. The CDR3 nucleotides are TGTGCCAGCAGTTTATCGGGGAGAACTGAAGCTTTCTTT. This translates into CASSLSGRTEAFF.

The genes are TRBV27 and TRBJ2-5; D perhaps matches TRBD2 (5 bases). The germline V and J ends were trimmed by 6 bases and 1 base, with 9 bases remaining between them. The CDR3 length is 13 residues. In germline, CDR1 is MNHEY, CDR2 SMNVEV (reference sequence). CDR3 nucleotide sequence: TGTGCCAGCAGCCCCCGGGGCCAAGAGACCCAGTACTTC. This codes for CASSPRGQETQYF.

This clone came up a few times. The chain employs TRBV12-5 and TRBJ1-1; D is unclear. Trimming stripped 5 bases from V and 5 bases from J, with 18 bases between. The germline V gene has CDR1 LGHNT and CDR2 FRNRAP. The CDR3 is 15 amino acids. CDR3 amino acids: CASGPLPGGRTEAFF. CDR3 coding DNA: TGTGCTAGTGGTCCTCTCCCAGGAGGGAGGACTGAAGCTTTCTTT.

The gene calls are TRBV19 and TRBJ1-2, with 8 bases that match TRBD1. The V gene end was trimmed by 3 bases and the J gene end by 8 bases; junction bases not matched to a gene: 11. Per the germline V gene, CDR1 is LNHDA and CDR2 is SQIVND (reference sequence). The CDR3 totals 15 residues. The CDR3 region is CASSIHKDRDFGYTF. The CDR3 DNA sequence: TGTGCCAGTAGTATCCACAAGGACAGGGACTTCGGCTACACCTTC. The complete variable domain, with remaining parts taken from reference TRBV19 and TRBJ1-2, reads DGGITQSPKYLFRKEGQNVTLSCEQNLNHDAMYWYRQDPGQGLRLIYYSQIVNDFQKGDIAEGYSVSREKKESFPLTVTSAQKNPTAFYLCASSIHKDRDFGYTFGSGTRLTVV.

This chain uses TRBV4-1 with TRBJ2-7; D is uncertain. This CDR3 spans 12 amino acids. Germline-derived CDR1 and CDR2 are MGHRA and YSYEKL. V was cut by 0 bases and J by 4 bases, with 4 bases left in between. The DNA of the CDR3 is TGCGCCAGCAGCCAAGATCTATACGAGCAGTACTTC. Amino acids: CASSQDLYEQYF.

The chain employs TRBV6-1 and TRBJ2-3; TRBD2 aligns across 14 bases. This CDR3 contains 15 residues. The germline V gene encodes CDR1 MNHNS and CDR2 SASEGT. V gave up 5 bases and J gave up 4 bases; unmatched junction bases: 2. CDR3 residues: CASSRLAGGPDTQYF. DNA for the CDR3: TGTGCCAGCAGTCGACTAGCGGGAGGGCCAGATACGCAGTATTTT.

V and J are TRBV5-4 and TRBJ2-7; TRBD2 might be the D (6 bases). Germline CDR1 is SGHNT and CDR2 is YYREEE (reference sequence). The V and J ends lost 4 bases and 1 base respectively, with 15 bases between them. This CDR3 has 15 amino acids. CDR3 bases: TGTGCCAGCAGCGCTACAGACAGCGGGTCCTACGAGCAGTACTTC. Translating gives CASSATDSGSYEQYF. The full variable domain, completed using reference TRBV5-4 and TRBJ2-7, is ETGVTQSPTHLIKTRGQQVTLRCSSQSGHNTVSWYQQALGQGPQFIFQYYREEENGRGNFPPRFSGLQFPNYSSELNVNALELDDSALYLCASSATDSGSYEQYFGPGTRLTVT.